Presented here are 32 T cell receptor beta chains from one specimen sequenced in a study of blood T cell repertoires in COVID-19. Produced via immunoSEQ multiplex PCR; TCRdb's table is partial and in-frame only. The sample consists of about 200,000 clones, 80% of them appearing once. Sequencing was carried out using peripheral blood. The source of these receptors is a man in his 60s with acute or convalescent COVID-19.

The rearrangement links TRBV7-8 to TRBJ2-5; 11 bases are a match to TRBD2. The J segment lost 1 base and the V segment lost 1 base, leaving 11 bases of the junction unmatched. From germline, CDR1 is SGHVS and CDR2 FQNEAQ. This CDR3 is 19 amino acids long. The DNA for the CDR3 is TGTGCCAGCAGCTTAGAGGGTATTTTAGCGGGGGGGTCCCAAGAGACCCAGTACTTC. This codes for CASSLEGILAGGSQETQYF.

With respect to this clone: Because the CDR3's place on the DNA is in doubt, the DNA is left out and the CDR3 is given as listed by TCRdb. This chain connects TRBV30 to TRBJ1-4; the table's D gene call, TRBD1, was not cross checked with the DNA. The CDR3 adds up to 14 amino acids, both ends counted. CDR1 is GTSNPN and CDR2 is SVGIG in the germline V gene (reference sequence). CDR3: CAWSSQGRAKNCFF.

CDR3 in amino acids: CASSMGTHNEQFF. The CDR3, as DNA: TGTGCCAGTAGTATGGGGACTCACAATGAGCAGTTCTTC. This chain uses TRBV19 with TRBJ2-1, with D tentatively TRBD2 (6 bases). This CDR3 has 13 residues. Germline V CDR1 and CDR2: LNHDA, SQIVND (reference sequence). Trimming took off 3 bases at V and 5 bases at J, with 8 bases between the two ends.

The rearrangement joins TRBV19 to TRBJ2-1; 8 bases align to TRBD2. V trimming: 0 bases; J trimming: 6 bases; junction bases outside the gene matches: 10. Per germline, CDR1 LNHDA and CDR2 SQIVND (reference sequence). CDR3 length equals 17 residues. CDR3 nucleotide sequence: TGTGCCAGTAGTATAGATTTCAGCGGGAGAGGTGGCAATGAGCAGTTCTTC. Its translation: CASSIDFSGRGGNEQFF.

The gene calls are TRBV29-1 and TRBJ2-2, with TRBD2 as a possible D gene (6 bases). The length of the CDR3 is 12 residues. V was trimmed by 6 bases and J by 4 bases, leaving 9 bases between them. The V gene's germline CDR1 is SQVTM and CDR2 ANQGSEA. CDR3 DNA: TGCAGCGTCCGGGAGCCCACCGGGGAGCTGTTTTTT. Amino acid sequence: CSVREPTGELFF.

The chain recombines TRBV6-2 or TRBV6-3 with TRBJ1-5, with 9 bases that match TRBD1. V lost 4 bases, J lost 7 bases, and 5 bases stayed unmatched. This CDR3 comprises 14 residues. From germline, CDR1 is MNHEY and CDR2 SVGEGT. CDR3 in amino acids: CASSFTGGRQPQHF. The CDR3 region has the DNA TGTGCCAGCAGTTTTACAGGGGGCAGGCAGCCCCAGCATTTT.

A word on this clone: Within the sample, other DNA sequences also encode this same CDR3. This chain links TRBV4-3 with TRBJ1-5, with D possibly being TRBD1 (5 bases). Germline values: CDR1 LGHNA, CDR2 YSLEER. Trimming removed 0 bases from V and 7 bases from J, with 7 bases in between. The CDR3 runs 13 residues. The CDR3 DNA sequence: TGCGCCAGCAGCCAAGAAAGGGGACAGCCCCAGCATTTT. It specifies CASSQERGQPQHF.

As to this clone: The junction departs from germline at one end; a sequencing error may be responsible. The CDR3 region is CASSLAGPGRLDEQYF. CDR3 coding DNA: TGTGCTAGCAGCTTAGCGGGGCCTGGCAGGCTCGACGAGCAGTACTTC. The chain has TRBV7-7 and TRBJ2-7; TRBD2 matches 8 bases. There are 16 residues in the CDR3. Germline CDR1 reads SSHAT; CDR2 reads FNYEAQ (reference sequence). Full variable domain (outside the CDR3, taken from reference TRBV7-7 and TRBJ2-7): GAGVSQSPRYKVTKRGQDVTLRCDPISSHATLYWYQQALGQGPEFLTYFNYEAQPDKSGLPSDRFSAERPEGSISTLTIQRTEQRDSAMYRCASSLAGPGRLDEQYFGPGTRLTVT.

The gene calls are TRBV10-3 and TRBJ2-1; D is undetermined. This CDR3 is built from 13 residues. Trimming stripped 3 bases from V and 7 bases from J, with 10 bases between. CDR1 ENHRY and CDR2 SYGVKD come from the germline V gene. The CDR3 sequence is CAISDFGGNEQFF. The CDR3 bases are TGTGCCATCAGTGACTTCGGCGGAAATGAGCAGTTCTTC.

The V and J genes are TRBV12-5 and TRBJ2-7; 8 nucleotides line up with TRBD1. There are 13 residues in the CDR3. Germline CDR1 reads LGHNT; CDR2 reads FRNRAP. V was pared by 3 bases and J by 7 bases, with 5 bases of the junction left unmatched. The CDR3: CASGFSGGREQYF. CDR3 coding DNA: TGTGCTAGTGGTTTTTCAGGGGGCAGGGAGCAGTACTTC.

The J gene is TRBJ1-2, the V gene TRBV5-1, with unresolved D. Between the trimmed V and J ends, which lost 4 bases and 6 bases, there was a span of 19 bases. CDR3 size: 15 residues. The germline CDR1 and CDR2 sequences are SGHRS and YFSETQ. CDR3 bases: TGCGCCAGCAGCCCCGCGAGAGGGAGGGTCGATGGCTACACCTTC. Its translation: CASSPARGRVDGYTF.

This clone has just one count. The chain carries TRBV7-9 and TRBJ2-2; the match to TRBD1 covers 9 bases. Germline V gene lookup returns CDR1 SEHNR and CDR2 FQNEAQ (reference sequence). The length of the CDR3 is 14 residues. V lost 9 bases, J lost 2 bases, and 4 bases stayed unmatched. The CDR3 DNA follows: TGTGCCAGGGACAGGGGAGACAACACCGGGGAGCTGTTTTTT. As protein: CARDRGDNTGELFF.

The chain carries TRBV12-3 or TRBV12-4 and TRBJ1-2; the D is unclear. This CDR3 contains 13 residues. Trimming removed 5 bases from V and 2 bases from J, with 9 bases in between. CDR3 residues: CASSPGINYGYTF. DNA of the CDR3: TGTGCCAGCAGTCCCGGGATCAACTATGGCTACACCTTC.

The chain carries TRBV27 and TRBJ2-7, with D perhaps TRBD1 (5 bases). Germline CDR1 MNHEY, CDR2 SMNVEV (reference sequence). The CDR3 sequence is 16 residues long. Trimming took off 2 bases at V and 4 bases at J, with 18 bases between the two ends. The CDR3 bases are TGTGCCAGCAGTTTAACGGACACCCTAGTGGGATACGAGCAGTACTTC. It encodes CASSLTDTLVGYEQYF.

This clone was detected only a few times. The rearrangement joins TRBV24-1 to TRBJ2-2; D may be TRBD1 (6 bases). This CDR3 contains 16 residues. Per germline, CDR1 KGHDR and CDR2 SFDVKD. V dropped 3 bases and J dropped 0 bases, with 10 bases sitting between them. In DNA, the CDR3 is TGTGCCACCAGTGATCAGCGGACAGCGAACACCGGGGAGCTGTTTTTT. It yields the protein CATSDQRTANTGELFF.

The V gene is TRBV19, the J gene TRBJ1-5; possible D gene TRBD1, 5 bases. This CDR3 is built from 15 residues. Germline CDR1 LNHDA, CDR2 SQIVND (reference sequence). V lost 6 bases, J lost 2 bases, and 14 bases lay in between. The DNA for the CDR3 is TGTGCCAGTAGGAGGCAGGGTTCGCGCAATCAGCCCCAGCATTTT. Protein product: CASRRQGSRNQPQHF.

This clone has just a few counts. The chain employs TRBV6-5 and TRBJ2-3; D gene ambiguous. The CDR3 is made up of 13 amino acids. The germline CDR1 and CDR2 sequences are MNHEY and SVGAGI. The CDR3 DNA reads TGTGCAACCTATCTATTCCCCACAGATACGCAGTATTTT. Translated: CATYLFPTDTQYF.

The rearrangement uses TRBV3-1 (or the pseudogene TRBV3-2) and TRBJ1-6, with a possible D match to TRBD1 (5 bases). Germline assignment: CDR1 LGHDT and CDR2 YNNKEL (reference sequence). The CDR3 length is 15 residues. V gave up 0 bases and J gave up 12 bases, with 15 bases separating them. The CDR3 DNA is TGTGCCAGCAGCCAAGATCGGGGGTCTCGGGTACCCCTCCACTTT. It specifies CASSQDRGSRVPLHF.

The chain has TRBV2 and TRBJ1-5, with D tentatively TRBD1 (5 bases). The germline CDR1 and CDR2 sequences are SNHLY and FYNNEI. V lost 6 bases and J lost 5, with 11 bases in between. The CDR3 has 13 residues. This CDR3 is CASRPQGYQPQHF. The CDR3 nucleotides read TGTGCCAGCAGGCCCCAGGGTTATCAGCCCCAGCATTTT.

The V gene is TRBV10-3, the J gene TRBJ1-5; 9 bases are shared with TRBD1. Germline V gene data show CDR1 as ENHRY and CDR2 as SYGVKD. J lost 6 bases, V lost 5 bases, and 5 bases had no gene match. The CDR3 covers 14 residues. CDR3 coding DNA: TGTGCCATCAGTCCGGGACAGGGCGGTCAGCCCCAGCATTTT. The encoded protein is CAISPGQGGQPQHF.

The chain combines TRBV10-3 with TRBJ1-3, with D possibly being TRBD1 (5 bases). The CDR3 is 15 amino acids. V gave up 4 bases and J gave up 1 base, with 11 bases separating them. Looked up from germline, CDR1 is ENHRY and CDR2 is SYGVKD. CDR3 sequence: CAISVGKGSGNTIYF. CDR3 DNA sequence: TGTGCCATCAGTGTTGGGAAGGGGTCTGGAAACACCATATATTTT.

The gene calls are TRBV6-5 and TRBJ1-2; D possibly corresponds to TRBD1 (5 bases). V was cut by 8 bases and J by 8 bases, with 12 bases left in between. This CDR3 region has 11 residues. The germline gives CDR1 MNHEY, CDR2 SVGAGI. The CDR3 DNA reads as TGTGCCAGCTTTCTGGAGGGGGGCTACACCTTC. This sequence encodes CASFLEGGYTF.

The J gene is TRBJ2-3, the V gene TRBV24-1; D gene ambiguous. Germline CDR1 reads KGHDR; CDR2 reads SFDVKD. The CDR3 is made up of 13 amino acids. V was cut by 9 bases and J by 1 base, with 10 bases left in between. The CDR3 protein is CATVQSGTDTQYF. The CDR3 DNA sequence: TGTGCCACCGTCCAGAGCGGCACAGATACGCAGTATTTT.

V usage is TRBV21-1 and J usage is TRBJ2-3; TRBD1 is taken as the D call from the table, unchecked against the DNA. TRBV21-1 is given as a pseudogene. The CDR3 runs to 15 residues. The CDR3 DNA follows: TGTGCCACCAAACAAACAGGGTATGGCACAGATACGCAGTATTTT. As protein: CATKQTGYGTDTQYF.

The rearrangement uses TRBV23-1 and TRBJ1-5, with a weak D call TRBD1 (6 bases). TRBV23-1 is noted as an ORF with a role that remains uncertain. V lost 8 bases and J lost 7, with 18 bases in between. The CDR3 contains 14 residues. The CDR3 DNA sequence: TGCGCCAGCGGCTCCGGACAGTGCGGCCAGCCCCAGCATTTT. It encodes CASGSGQCGQPQHF.

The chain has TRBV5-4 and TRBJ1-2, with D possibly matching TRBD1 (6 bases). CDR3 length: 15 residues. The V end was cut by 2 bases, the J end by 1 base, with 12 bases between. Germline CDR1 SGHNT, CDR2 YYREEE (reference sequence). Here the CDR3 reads CASSLQGRINYGYTF. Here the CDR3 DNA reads TGTGCCAGCAGCTTACAGGGAAGGATTAACTATGGCTACACCTTC.

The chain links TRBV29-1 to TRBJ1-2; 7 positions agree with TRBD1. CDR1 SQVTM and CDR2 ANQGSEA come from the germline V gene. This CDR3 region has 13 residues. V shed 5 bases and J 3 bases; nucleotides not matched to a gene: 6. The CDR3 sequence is CSVPGQPYYGYTF. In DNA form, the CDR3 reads TGCAGCGTTCCGGGACAGCCGTACTATGGCTACACCTTC.

The CDR3, as DNA: TGTGCCAGCAGTGATCCGTCTTTTCGCACAGATACGCAGTATTTT. As protein: CASSDPSFRTDTQYF. This sequence joins TRBV2 and TRBJ2-3; D not certain. The CDR3 totals 15 residues. The V and J ends lost 3 bases and 1 base respectively, with 11 bases between them. Germline V gene sequence: CDR1 SNHLY, CDR2 FYNNEI. Variable domain in full (rest from reference TRBV2 and TRBJ2-3): EPEVTQTPSHQVTQMGQEVILRCVPISNHLYFYWYRQILGQKVEFLVSFYNNEISEKSEIFDDQFSVERPDGSNFTLKIRSTKLEDSAMYFCASSDPSFRTDTQYFGPGTRLTVL.

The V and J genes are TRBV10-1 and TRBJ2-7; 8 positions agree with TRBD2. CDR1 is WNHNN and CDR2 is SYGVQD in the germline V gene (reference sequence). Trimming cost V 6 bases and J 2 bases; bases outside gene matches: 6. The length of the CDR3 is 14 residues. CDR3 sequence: CASRAAGLAYEQYF. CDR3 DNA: TGCGCCAGCAGGGCAGCGGGACTAGCCTACGAGCAGTACTTC.

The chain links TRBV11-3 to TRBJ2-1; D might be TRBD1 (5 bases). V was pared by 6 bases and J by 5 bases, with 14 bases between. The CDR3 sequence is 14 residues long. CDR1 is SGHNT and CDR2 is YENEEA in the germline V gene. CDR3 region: CASSSGSYNNEQFF. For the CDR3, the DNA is TGTGCCAGCAGTTCAGGGTCATATAACAATGAGCAGTTCTTC.

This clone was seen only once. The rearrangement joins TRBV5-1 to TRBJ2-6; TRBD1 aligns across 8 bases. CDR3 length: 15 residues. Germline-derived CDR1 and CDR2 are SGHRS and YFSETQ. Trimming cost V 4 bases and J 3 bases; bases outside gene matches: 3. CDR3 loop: CASSDTGGGANVLTF. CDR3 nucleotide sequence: TGCGCCAGCAGCGATACAGGGGGTGGGGCCAACGTCCTGACTTTC. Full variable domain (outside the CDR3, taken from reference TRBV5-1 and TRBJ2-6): KAGVTQTPRYLIKTRGQQVTLSCSPISGHRSVSWYQQTPGQGLQFLFEYFSETQRNKGNFPGRFSGRQFSNSRSEMNVSTLELGDSALYLCASSDTGGGANVLTFGAGSRLTVL.

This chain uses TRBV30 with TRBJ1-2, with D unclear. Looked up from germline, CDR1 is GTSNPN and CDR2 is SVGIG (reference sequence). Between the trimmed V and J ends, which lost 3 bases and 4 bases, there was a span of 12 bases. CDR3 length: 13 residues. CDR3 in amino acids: CAWSPFSSYGYTF. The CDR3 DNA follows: TGTGCCTGGAGCCCCTTTTCCTCCTATGGCTACACCTTC.